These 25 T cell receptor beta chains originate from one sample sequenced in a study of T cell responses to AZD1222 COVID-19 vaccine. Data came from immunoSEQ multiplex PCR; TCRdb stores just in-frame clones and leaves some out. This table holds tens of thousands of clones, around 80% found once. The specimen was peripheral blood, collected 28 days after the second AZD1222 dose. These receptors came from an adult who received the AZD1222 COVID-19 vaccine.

The CDR3 spells CASSLDAGELFF. CDR3 sequence (DNA): TGTGCCAGCAGCTTAGATGCCGGGGAGCTGTTTTTT. J is TRBJ2-2 and V is TRBV7-9; D gene ambiguous. CDR3 length: 12 residues. V was trimmed by 1 base and J by 6 bases, leaving 3 bases between them. CDR1 is SEHNR and CDR2 is FQNEAQ in the germline V gene (reference sequence).

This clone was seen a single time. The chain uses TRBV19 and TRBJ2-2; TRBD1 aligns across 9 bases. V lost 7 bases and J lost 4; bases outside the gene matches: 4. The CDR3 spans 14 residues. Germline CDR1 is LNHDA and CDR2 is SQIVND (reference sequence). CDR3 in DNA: TGTGCCAGTACCTTGGGACAGGGCACCGGGGAGCTGTTTTTT. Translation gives CASTLGQGTGELFF.

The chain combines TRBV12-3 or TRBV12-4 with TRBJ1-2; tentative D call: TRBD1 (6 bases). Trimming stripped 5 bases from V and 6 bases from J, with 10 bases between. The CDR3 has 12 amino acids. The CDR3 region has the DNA TGTGCCAGCAGTATTGACAGGCATGGCTACACCTTC. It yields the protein CASSIDRHGYTF.

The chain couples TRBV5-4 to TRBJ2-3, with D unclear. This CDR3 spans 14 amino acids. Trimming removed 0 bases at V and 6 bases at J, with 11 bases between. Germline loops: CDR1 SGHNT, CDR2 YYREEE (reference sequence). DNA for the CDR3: TGTGCCAGCAGCTTGGACCTACGGATGGATACGCAGTATTTT. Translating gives CASSLDLRMDTQYF.

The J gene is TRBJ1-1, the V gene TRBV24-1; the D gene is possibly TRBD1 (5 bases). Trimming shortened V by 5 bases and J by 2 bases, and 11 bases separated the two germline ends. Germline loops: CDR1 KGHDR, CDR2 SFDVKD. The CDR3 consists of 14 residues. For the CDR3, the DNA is TGTGCCACCAGTGGGCCCGGGGGAAACACTGAAGCTTTCTTT. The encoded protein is CATSGPGGNTEAFF.

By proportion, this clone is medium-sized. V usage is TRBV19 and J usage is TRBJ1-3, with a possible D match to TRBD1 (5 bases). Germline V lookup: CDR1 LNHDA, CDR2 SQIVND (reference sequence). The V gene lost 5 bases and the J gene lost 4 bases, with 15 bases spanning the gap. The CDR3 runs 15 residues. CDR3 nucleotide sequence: TGTGCCAGTAGTCTCGACAGATACGTCGGAAACACCATATATTTT. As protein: CASSLDRYVGNTIYF.

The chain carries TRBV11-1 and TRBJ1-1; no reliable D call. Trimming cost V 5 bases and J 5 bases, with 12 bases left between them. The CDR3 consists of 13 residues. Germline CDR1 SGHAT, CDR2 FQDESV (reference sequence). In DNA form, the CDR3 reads TGTGCCAGCAGCCCCTCCGGGGATACTGAAGCTTTCTTT. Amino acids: CASSPSGDTEAFF.

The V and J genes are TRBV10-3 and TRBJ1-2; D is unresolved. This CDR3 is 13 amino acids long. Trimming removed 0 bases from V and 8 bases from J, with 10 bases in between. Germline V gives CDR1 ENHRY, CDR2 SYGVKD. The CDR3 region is CAISESRPGGYTF. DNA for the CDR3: TGTGCCATCAGTGAGTCGCGGCCGGGCGGCTACACCTTC.

The CDR3 sequence: CASSLTGRTQYF. Here the CDR3 DNA reads TGTGCCAGCAGTTTAACAGGGAGGACCCAGTACTTC. The chain links TRBV28 to TRBJ2-5; a weak D match, TRBD1 (6 bases). V gave up 2 bases and J gave up 7 bases, with 8 bases separating them. Per the germline V gene, CDR1 is MDHEN and CDR2 is SYDVKM. The CDR3 length is 12 residues.

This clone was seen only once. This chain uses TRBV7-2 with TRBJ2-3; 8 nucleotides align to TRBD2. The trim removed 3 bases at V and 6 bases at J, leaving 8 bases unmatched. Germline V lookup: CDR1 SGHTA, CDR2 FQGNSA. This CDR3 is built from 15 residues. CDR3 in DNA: TGTGCCAGCAGCTTCCAAGCGGGGGTATCTGATACGCAGTATTTT. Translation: CASSFQAGVSDTQYF.

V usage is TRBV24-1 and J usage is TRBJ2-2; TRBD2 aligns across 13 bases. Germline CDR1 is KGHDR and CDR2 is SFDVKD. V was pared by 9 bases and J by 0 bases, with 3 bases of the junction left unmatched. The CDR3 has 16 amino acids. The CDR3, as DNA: TGTGCCACCCAGGGACTAGCGGGGTCGAACACCGGGGAGCTGTTTTTT. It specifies CATQGLAGSNTGELFF.

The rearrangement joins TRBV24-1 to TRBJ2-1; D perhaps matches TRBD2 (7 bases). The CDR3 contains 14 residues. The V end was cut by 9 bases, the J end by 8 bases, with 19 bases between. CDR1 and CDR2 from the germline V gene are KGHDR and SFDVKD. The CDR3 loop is CATQRTGGIDEQFF. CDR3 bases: TGTGCCACCCAGCGGACGGGGGGCATCGATGAGCAGTTCTTC.

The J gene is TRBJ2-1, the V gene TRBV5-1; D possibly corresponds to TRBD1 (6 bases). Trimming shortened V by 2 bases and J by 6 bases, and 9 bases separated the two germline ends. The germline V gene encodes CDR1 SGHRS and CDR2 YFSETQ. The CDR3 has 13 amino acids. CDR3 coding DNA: TGCGCCAGCAGCTTAGGGGGTTCCAATGAGCAGTTCTTC. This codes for CASSLGGSNEQFF.

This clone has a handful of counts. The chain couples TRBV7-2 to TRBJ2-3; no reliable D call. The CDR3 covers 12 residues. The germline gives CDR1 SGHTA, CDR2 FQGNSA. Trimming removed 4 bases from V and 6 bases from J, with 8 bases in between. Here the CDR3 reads CASSYGWDTQYF. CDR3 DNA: TGTGCCAGCAGCTATGGTTGGGATACGCAGTATTTT.

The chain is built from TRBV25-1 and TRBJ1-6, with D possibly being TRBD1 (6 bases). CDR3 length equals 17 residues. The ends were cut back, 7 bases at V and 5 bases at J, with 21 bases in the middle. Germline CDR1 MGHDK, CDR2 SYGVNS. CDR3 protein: CASTQTGTPNDNSPLHF. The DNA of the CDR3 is TGTGCCAGCACACAAACCGGGACACCGAACGATAATTCACCCCTCCACTTT.

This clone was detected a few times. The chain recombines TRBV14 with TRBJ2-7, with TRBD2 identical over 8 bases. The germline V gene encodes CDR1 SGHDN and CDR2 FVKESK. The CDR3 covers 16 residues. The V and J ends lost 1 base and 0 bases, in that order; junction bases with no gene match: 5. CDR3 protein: CASSQAAGASSYEQYF. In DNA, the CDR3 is TGTGCCAGCAGCCAAGCAGCGGGAGCCAGCTCCTACGAGCAGTACTTC.

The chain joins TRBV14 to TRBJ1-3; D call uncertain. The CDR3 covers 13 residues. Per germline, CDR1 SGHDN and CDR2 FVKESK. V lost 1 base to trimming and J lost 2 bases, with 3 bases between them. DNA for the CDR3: TGTGCCAGCAGCCAAGGACCTGGAAACACCATATATTTT. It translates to CASSQGPGNTIYF.

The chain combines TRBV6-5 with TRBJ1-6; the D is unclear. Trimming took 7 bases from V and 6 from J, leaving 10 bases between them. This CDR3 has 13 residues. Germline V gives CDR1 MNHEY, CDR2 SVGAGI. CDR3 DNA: TGTGCCAGCACTCCAAGGCTTAATTCACCCCTCCACTTT. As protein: CASTPRLNSPLHF.

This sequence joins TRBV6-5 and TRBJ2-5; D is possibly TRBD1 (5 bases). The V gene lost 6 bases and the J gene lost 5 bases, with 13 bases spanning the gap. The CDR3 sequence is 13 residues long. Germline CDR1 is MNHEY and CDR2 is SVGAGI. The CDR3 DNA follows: TGTGCCAGCAGAGGGGAAATGGGGGAGACCCAGTACTTC. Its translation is CASRGEMGETQYF.

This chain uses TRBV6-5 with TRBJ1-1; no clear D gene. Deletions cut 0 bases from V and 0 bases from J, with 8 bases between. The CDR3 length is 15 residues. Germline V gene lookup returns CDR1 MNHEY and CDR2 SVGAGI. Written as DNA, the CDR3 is TGTGCCAGCAGTTACTCAGGGCCATTGAACACTGAAGCTTTCTTT. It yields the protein CASSYSGPLNTEAFF.

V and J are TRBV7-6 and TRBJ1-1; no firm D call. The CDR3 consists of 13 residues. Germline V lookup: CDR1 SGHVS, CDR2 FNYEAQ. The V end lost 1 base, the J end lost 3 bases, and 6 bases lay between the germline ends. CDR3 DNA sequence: TGTGCCAGCAGCTTAGACGTGTACACTGAAGCTTTCTTT. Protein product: CASSLDVYTEAFF.

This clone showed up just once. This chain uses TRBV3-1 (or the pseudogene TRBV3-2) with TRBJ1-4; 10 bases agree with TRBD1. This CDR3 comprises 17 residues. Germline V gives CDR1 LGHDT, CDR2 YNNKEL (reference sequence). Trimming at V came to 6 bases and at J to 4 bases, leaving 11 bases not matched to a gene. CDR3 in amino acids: CASSNDRGRGVNEKLFF. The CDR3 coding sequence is TGTGCCAGCAGTAATGACAGGGGGCGCGGGGTTAATGAAAAACTGTTTTTT.

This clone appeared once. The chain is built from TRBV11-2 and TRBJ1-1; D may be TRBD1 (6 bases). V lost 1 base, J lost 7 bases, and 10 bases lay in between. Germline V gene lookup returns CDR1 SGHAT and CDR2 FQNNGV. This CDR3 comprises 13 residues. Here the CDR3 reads CASSLVTGREAFF. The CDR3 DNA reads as TGTGCCAGCAGCTTAGTGACAGGCCGTGAAGCTTTCTTT. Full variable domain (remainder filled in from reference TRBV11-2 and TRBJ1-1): EAGVAQSPRYKIIEKRQSVAFWCNPISGHATLYWYQQILGQGPKLLIQFQNNGVVDDSQLPKDRFSAERLKGVDSTLKIQPAKLEDSAVYLCASSLVTGREAFFGQGTRLTVV.

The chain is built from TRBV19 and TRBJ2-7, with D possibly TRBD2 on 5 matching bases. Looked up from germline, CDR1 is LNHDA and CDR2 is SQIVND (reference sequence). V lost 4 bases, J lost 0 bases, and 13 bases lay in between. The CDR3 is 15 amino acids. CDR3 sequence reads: CASSTLAHSSYEQYF. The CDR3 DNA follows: TGTGCCAGTAGTACCCTAGCCCACAGCTCCTACGAGCAGTACTTC.

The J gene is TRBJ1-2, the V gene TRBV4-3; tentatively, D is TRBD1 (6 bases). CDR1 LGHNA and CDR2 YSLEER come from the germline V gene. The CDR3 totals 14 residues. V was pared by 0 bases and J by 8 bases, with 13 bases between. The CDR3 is CASSQDQWTAGYTF. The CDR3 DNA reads TGCGCCAGCAGCCAAGATCAATGGACAGCCGGCTACACCTTC.